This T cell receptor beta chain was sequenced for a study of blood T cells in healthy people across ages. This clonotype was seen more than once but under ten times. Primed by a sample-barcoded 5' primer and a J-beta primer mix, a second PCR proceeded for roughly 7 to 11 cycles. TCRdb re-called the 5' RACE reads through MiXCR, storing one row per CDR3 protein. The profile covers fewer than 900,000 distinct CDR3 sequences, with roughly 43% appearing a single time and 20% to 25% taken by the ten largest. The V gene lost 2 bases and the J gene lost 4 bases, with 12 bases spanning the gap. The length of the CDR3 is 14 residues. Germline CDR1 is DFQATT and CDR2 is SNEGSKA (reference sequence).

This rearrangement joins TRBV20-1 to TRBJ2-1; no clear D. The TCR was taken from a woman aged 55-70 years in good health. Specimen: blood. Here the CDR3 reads CSARWATSYNEQFF. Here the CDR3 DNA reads TGCAGTGCTAGATGGGCCACATCTTACAATGAGCAGTTCTTC.